The 2 T cell receptor beta chains listed next were all sequenced from one sample in a study of long-term antiretroviral therapy in people with HIV (dated by TCRdb to between 2020 and 2023). The immunoSEQ hsTCRB v3.0 assay was used at survey level resolution for TRB variable region sequencing. In TCRdb, the immuneACCESS table is reduced to in-frame sequences with V and J assigned. These tables do not hold every clone; where another copy was compared, an unresolved V gene accounts for under half, and the others remain unexplained. A total of 26,000 or so clones appear in this sample, around 87% of them only once. Less than 4.5% of the sample goes to the ten largest clones. Material: unsorted PBMCs, obtained 1.9 years after starting antiretroviral therapy. These receptors came from a woman under 40 with HIV.

The chain uses TRBV6-6 and TRBJ2-5; possibly TRBD1 or TRBD2 for D (5 bases each). This CDR3 comprises 15 residues. Per the germline V gene, CDR1 is MNHNY and CDR2 is SVGAGI (reference sequence). V was clipped by 7 bases and J by 3 bases, with 18 bases between them. CDR3 sequence: CASKTLLREKETQYF. The CDR3 coding sequence is TGTGCCAGCAAAACCCTACTCAGGGAGAAAGAGACCCAGTACTTC.

The chain combines TRBV5-4 with TRBJ1-2; 8 nucleotides match TRBD1. The CDR3 covers 15 residues. From germline, CDR1 is SGHNT and CDR2 YYREEE (reference sequence). V lost 0 bases, J lost 7 bases, and 8 bases stayed unmatched. The CDR3 loop reads CASSLDLGTGRGYTF. CDR3 bases: TGTGCCAGCAGCTTGGATTTAGGGACAGGCCGTGGCTACACCTTC.